This entry lists 2 T cell receptor beta chains sequenced from one sample in a study of T cell repertoires in cytomegalovirus infection (dated by TCRdb to about 2019). Sequencing was performed on an Illumina HiSeq 1500. TCRdb took the public reads, trimmed them with fastp at Q25, ran MiXCR for clone calling and kept in-frame beta chains. When rows share a CDR3 protein, they turn into one entry using the most common DNA and genes. The sample has hundreds of thousands of distinct CDR3 sequences on record, 24% of them singletons. The ten largest clones take up 6.5% to 10% of the sample. The sequencing sample was made of CD8+ T cells from PBMCs. The receptors come from a human donor in good health (CMV status not recorded). Some clones in this sample may be carry-over from other donors' samples.

This clonotype was seen a few times. The gene calls are TRBV28 and TRBJ2-7; D is unresolved. The V gene's germline CDR1 is MDHEN and CDR2 SYDVKM. V dropped 4 bases and J dropped 2 bases, with 9 bases sitting between them. The CDR3 has 13 residues. The CDR3 coding sequence is TGTGCCAGCAGTTCTTATAGGGCCTACGAGCAGTACTTC. As protein: CASSSYRAYEQYF.

The V call is TRBV20-1, the J call TRBJ1-3, with a possible D match to TRBD1 (5 bases). The V end was cut by 3 bases, the J end by 0 bases, with 27 bases between. Germline V lookup: CDR1 DFQATT, CDR2 SNEGSKA (reference sequence). The CDR3 totals 20 residues. CDR3 in DNA: TGCAGTGCTAGCGGTAGGGGTCCGTTCTCAAACCCAAACTCTGGAAACACCATATATTTT. Its translation is CSASGRGPFSNPNSGNTIYF.